The clone carrying this TCR beta chain showed up many times. The data belong to a study of T-cell reconstitution after alpha-beta-depleted transplantation in children. Library preparation (for TCRbeta) was performed with unique molecular identifiers. TCRdb independently ran MiXCR on the PCR reads; one entry per CDR3 protein. Found here are some 590,000 distinct CDR3 sequences, roughly a tenth of them singletons; the top ten hold about 4%. The CDR3 is 13 amino acids. J was trimmed by 6 bases and V by 3 bases; bases with no gene match: 5. Germline V gene lookup returns CDR1 SGHRS and CDR2 YFSETQ. This clonotype was obtained from a human donor who donated a stem cell graft to a child with acute myeloid leukemia. The input for sequencing was PBMCs from the stem cell graft donor, taken from the stem cell graft. The chain is built from TRBV5-1 and TRBJ2-7; 8 positions agree with TRBD1. Here the CDR3 reads CASSYGQGAEQYF. The CDR3 region has the DNA TGCGCCAGCAGCTATGGACAGGGCGCCGAGCAGTACTTC.